This T cell receptor (beta chain) is drawn from a study of T cell responses to AZD1222 COVID-19 vaccine. Study results and caveats: Most donors were white British, females outnumbered males, and clonal diversity was possibly underestimated. Spike-specific TCR depth and breadth grew after two AZD1222 doses. The peak T cell response came first, and repertoires were sampled only after it.

With respect to this clone: Its antigen is unknown.

Sequenced by immunoSEQ multiplex PCR; TCRdb stores in-frame clones only, minus some. The sample records 80,000 to 95,000 clones, 90% being singletons. The CDR3 sequence is 16 residues long. Trimming cost V 6 bases and J 1 base, with 19 bases left between them. Germline V gene lookup returns CDR1 SGHKS and CDR2 YYEKEE (reference sequence). The chain uses TRBV5-5 and TRBJ1-1; D not resolved. Sequenced here: peripheral blood, sampled on day 0 of AZD1222 vaccination. The TCR was taken from an adult in good health. The CDR3 DNA follows: TGTGCCAGCACCTATGGACCCCTAAGGAAGAACACTGAAGCTTTCTTT. This gives the protein CASTYGPLRKNTEAFF. Full variable domain (rest looked up from reference TRBV5-5 and TRBJ1-1): DAGVTQSPTHLIKTRGQQVTLRCSPISGHKSVSWYQQVLGQGPQFIFQYYEKEERGRGNFPDRFSARQFPNYSSELNVNALLLGDSALYLCASTYGPLRKNTEAFFGQGTRLTVV.